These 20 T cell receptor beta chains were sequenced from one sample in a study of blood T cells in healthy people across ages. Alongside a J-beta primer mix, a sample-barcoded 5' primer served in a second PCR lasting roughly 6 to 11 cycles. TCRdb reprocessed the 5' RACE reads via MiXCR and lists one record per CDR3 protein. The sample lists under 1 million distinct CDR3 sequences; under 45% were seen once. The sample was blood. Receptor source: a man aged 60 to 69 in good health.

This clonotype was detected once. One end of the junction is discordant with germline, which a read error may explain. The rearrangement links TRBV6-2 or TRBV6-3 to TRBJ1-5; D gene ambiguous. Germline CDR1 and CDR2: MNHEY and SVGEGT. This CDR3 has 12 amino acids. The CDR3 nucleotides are TGTGCCAGCAGGGATGCAGTTCAGGCCCAGCATTTT. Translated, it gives CASRDAVQAQHF.

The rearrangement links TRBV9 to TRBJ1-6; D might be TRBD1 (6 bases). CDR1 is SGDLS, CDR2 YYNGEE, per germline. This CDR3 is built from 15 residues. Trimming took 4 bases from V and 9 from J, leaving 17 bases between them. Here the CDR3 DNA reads TGTGCCAGCAGCCAATCCACAGGGCTTGGTTCACCCCTCCACTTT. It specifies CASSQSTGLGSPLHF.

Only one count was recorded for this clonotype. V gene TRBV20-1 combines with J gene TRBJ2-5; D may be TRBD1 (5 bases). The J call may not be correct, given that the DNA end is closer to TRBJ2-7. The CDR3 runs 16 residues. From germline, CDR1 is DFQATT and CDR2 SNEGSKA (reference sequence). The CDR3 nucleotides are TGCAGTGCTAGAGATCAGGGAAAGGCACCAGCCTACGAGCAGTACTTC. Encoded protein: CSARDQGKAPAYEQYF.

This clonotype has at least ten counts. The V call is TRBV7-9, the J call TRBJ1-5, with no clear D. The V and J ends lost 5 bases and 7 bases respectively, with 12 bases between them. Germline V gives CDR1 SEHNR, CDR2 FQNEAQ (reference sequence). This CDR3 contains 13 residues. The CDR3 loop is CASSVPSGQPQHF. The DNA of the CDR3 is TGTGCCAGCAGCGTACCCTCGGGCCAGCCCCAGCATTTT. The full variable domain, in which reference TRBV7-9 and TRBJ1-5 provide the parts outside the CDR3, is DTGVSQNPRHKITKRGQNVTFRCDPISEHNRLYWYRQTLGQGPEFLTYFQNEAQLEKSRLLSDRFSAERPKGSFSTLEIQRTEQGDSAMYLCASSVPSGQPQHFGDGTRLSIL.

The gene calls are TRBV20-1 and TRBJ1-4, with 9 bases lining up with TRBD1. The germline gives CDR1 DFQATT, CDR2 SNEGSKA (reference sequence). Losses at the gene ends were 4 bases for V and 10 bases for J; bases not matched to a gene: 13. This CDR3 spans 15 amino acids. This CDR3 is CSAKLPGQGLGKLFF. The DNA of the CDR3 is TGCAGTGCTAAACTTCCGGGACAGGGATTGGGAAAACTGTTTTTT.

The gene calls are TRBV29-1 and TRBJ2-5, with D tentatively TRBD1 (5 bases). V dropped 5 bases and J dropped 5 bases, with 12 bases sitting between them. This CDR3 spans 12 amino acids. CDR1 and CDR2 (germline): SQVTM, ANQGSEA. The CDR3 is CSVYIAGETQYF. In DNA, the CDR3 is TGCAGCGTTTATATTGCAGGGGAGACCCAGTACTTC.

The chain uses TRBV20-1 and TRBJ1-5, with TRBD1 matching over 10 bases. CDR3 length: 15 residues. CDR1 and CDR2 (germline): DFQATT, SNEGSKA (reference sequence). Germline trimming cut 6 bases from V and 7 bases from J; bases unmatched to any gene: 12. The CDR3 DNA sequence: TGCAGTGCCCCGGGAGGGACAGGGGACGGGCAGCCCCAGCATTTT. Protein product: CSAPGGTGDGQPQHF.

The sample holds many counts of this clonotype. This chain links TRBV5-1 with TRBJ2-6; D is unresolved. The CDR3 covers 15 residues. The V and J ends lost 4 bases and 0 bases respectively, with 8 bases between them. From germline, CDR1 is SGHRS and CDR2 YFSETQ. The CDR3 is CASSPESSGANVLTF. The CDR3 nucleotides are TGCGCCAGCAGCCCAGAAAGCTCTGGGGCCAACGTCCTGACTTTC.

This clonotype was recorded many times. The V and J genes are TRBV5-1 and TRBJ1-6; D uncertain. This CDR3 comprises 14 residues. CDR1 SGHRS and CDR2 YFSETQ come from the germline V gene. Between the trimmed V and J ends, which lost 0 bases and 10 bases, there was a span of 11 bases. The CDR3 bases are TGCGCCAGCAGCTTGGAGTCCCAGGTATCACCCCTCCACTTT. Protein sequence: CASSLESQVSPLHF.

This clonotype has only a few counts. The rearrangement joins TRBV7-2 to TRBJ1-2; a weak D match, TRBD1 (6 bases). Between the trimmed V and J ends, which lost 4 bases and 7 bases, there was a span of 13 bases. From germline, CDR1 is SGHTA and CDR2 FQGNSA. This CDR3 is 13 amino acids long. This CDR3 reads CASSSPGAGGYTF. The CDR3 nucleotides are TGTGCCAGCAGCTCCCCGGGGGCCGGTGGCTACACCTTC.

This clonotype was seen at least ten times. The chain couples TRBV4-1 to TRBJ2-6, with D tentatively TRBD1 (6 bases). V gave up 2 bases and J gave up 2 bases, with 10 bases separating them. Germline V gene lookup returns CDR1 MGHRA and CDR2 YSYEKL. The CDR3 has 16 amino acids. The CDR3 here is CASSQPGDAGANVLTF. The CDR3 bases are TGCGCCAGCAGCCAACCAGGGGATGCTGGGGCCAACGTCCTGACTTTC.

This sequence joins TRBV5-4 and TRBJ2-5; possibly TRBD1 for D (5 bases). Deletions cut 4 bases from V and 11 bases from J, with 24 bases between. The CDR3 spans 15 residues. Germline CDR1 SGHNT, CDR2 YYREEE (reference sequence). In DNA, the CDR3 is TGTGCCAGCAGCCCCGCTTGGGGCTCAGGTAATGAGCAGTACTTC. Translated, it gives CASSPAWGSGNEQYF.

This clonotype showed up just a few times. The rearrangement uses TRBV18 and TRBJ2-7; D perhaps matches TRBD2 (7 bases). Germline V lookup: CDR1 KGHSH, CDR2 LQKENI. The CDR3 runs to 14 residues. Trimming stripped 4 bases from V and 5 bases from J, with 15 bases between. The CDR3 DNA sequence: TGTGCCAGCTCACAGTTCGGGGGGCGGAACGAGCAGTACTTC. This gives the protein CASSQFGGRNEQYF.

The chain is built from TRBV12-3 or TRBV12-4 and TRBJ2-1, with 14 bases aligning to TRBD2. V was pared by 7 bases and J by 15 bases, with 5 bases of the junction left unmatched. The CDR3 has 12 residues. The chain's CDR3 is CASTGLAGGGFF. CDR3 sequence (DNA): TGTGCCAGCACCGGACTAGCGGGAGGTGGGTTCTTC.

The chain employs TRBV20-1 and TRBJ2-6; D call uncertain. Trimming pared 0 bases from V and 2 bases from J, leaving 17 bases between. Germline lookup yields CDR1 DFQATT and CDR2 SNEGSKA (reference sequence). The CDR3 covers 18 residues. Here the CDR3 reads CSARDPAGGATGANVLTF. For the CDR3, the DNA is TGCAGTGCTAGAGATCCCGCAGGTGGCGCAACTGGGGCCAACGTCCTGACTTTC.

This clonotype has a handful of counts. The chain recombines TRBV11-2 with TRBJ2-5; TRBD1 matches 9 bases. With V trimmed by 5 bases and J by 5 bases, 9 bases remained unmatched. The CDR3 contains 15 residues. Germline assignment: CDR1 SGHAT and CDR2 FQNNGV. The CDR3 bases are TGTGCCAGCAGCGCAACAGGGGGCGAGCGGGAGACCCAGTACTTC. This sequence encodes CASSATGGERETQYF.

The CDR3 is CASSPGTSSFTQYF. The CDR3 nucleotides read TGTGCCAGCAGCCCCGGGACTAGCAGTTTCACGCAGTATTTT. This chain joins TRBV28 and TRBJ2-3; 9 positions agree with TRBD2. Germline CDR1 reads MDHEN; CDR2 reads SYDVKM. This CDR3 is 14 amino acids long. J gave up 9 bases and V 6 bases, and 10 bases lay outside the gene matches. The complete variable domain, with remaining parts taken from reference TRBV28 and TRBJ2-3, reads DVKVTQSSRYLVKRTGEKVFLECVQDMDHENMFWYRQDPGLGLRLIYFSYDVKMKEKGDIPEGYSVSREKKERFSLILESASTNQTSMYLCASSPGTSSFTQYFGPGTRLTVL.

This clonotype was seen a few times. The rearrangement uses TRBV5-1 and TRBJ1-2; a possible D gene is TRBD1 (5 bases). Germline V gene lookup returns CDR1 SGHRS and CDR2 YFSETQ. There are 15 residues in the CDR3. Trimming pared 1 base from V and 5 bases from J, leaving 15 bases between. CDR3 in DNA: TGCGCCAGCAGCTTGCTTCCGGGGGAGCGGTATGGCTACACCTTC. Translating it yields CASSLLPGERYGYTF. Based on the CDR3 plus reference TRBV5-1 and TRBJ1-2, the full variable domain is KAGVTQTPRYLIKTRGQQVTLSCSPISGHRSVSWYQQTPGQGLQFLFEYFSETQRNKGNFPGRFSGRQFSNSRSEMNVSTLELGDSALYLCASSLLPGERYGYTFGSGTRLTVV.

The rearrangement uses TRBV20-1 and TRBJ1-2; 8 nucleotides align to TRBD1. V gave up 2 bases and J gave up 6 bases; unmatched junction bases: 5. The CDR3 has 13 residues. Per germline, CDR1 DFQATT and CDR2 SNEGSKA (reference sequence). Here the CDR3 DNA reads TGCAGTGCTAGAAGGACAGGGAGTGATGGCTACACCTTC. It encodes CSARRTGSDGYTF.

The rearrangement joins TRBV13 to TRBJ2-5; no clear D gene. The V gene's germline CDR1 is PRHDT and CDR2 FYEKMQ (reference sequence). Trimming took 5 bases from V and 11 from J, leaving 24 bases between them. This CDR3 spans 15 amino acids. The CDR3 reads CASSRASWAESEQYF. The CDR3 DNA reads TGTGCCAGCAGCCGAGCTTCGTGGGCCGAAAGTGAGCAGTACTTC.